The clone carrying this TCR beta chain was counted only a few times. Its antigen is as yet unknown. The PCR used 60 Vbeta and 13 Jbeta primers. Produced via immunoSEQ multiplex PCR; TCRdb's table is partial and in-frame only. The repertoire holds roughly 100,000 clones, with around three quarters as singletons. The record originates from a study of cytomegalovirus exposure and HLA in healthy donors. The overall study: Unique TCR beta sequences numbering about 100 million came from 150 million to 200 million T cells in an earlier analysis.

The CDR3 contains 18 residues. Per germline, CDR1 SGHTA and CDR2 FQGTGA. Germline trimming cut 0 bases from V and 7 bases from J; bases unmatched to any gene: 14. Findings and caveats of the study: A prior analysis recorded that most TCR beta V segments were productive about 90% or about 30% of the time.

The material sequenced was PBMCs. The receptor comes from a woman in her fifties or sixties in good health and CMV-seropositive. V and J are TRBV7-3 and TRBJ2-1; TRBD2 agrees at 8 bases. CDR3 DNA: TGTGCCAGCAGCTTAACGAACATGGCAGCGGGGGCATGGAATGAGCAGTTCTTC. Protein sequence: CASSLTNMAAGAWNEQFF.